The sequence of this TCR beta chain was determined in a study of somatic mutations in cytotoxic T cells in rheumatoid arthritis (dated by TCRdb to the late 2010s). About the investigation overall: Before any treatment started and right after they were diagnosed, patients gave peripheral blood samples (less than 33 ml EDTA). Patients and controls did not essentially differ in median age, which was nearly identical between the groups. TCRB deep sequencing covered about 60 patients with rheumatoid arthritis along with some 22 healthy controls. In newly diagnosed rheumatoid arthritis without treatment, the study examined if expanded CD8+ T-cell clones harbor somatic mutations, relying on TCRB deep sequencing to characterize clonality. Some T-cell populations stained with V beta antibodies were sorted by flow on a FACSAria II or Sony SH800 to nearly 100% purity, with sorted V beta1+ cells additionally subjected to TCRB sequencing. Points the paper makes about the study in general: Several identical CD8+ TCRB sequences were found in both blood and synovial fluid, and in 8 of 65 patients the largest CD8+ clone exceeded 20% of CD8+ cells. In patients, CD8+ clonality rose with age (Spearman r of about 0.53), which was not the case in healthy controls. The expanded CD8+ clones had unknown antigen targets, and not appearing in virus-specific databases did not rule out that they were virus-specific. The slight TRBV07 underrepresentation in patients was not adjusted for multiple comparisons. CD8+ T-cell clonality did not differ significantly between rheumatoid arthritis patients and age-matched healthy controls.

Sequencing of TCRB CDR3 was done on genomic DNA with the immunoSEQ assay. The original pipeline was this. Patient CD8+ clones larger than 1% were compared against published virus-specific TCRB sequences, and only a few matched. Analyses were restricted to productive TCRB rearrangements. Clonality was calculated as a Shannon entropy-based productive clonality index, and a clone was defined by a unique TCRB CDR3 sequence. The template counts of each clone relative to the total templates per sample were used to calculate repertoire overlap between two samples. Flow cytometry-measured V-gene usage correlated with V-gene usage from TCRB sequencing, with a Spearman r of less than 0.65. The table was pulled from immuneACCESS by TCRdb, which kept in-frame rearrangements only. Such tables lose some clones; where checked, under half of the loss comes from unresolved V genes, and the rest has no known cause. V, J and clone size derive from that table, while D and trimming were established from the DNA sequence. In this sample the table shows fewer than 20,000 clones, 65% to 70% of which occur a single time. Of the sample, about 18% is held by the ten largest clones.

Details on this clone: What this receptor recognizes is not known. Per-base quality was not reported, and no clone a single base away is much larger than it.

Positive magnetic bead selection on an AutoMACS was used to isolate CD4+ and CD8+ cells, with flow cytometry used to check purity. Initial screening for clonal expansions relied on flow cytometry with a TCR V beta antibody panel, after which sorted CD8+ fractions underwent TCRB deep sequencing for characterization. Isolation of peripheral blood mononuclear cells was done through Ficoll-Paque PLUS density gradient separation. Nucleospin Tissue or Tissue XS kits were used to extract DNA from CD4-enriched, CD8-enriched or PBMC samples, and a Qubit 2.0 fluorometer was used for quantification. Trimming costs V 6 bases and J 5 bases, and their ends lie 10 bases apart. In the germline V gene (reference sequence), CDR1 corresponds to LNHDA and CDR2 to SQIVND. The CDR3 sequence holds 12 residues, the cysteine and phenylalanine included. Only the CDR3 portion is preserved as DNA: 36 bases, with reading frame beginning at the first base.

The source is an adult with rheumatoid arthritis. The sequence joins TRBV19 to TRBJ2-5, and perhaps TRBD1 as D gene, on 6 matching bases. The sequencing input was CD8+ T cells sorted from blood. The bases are TGTGCCAGTAGCACAGGGTTGGAGACCCAGTACTTC. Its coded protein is CASSTGLETQYF. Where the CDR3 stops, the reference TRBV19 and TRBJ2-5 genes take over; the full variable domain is DGGITQSPKYLFRKEGQNVTLSCEQNLNHDAMYWYRQDPGQGLRLIYYSQIVNDFQKGDIAEGYSVSREKKESFPLTVTSAQKNPTAFYLCASSTGLETQYFGPGTRLLVL.